What follows are 32 T cell receptor gamma chains derived from one specimen sequenced in a study of Vδ1+ human thymocytes. Overall study findings and caveats: Thymic TRG and TRD repertoires appeared highly polyclonal.

The template was reverse-transcribed extracted RNA. CDR3 amplicons came from multiplex PCR with pooled V-gene forward and constant-region reverse primers. TCRdb re-called the multiplex PCR reads via CATT. Here the sample spans 20,000 to 25,000 gamma-chain clones, approximately 15% being singletons. These receptors' antigens are unknown. Sample: Vdelta1+ gamma-delta thymocytes from the thymus. Subset described: FACS-sorted CD3+ TCRalphabeta- TCRVdelta1+ TCRVdelta2- thymocytes. The receptor source for this set is a child younger than two who had congenital heart surgery.

The chain recombines TRGV8 with TRGJ1 or TRGJ2. Germline lookup yields CDR1 VENAVY and CDR2 YDSYNSRV. V dropped 4 bases and J dropped 10; count of bases not matched to a gene: 7. This CDR3 contains 11 residues. CDR3 DNA sequence: TGTGCCACCTGGGACTCGACCAAGAAACTCTTT. Its translation is CATWDSTKKLF.

This clone has only a few counts. Being one base from a much bigger clone, this may be a read error. This specimen includes other DNA sequences encoding the same CDR3. The genes are TRGV8 and TRGJ1 or TRGJ2. With 1 base clipped from V and 5 bases from J, the junction kept 2 bases outside the gene matches. The CDR3 length is 12 residues. Germline V gene lookup returns CDR1 VENAVY and CDR2 YDSYNSRV. CDR3 region: CATWDSHYKKLF. DNA of the CDR3: TGTGCCACCTGGGATAGTCATTATAAGAAACTCTTT.

V is TRGV5 and J is TRGJ1 or TRGJ2. The CDR3 spans 11 residues. The germline V gene has CDR1 VINAFY and CDR2 YDVSNSKD. V gave up 3 bases and J gave up 13 bases; unmatched junction bases: 9. The CDR3 spells CATWDQTEKLF. The DNA of the CDR3 is TGTGCCACCTGGGACCAAACCGAAAAACTCTTT.

This clone was recorded a few times. The chain has TRGV8 and TRGJ1 or TRGJ2. The germline CDR1 and CDR2 sequences are VENAVY and YDSYNSRV. Losses at the gene ends were 2 bases for V and 6 bases for J; bases not matched to a gene: 7. This CDR3 is built from 13 residues. The chain's CDR3 is CATWDIMGYKKLF. As DNA, the CDR3 is TGTGCCACCTGGGATATTATGGGTTATAAGAAACTCTTT.

As to this clone: Germline and junction disagree at one end, which may indicate a read error. This chain uses TRGV4 with TRGJP2. Per the germline V gene, CDR1 is EGSTGY and CDR2 is YDSYTSSV. This CDR3 has 16 amino acids. Here the CDR3 DNA reads TGTGCCACCTGGAATGGGCTCAGTAGTAGTGATTGGATCAAGACGTTT. Encoded protein: CATWNGLSSSDWIKTF.

The rearrangement joins TRGV2 to TRGJP1. Germline CDR1 and CDR2: EGSNGY and YDSYNSKV. This CDR3 has 13 residues. V dropped 0 bases and J dropped 9; count of bases not matched to a gene: 4. CDR3 residues: CATWDGPSWFKIF. The CDR3 DNA is TGTGCCACCTGGGACGGGCCGAGTTGGTTCAAGATATTT.

In its sample, this clone was seen a few times. V usage is TRGV9 and J usage is TRGJ1 or TRGJ2. Germline loops: CDR1 GITISATS, CDR2 ISYDGTV (reference sequence). V dropped 2 bases and J dropped 11; count of bases not matched to a gene: 9. This CDR3 comprises 12 residues. CDR3 nucleotides: TGTGCCTTGTGGGAGGACCCGATAGAGAAACTCTTT. This sequence encodes CALWEDPIEKLF.

J is TRGJ1 or TRGJ2 and V is TRGV8. Germline V lookup: CDR1 VENAVY, CDR2 YDSYNSRV. The CDR3 covers 14 residues. V was pared by 1 base and J by 2 bases, with 5 bases of the junction left unmatched. For the CDR3, the DNA is TGTGCCACCTGGGATAGTTTTCATTATTATAAGAAACTCTTT. Its translation: CATWDSFHYYKKLF.

The chain uses TRGV4 and TRGJP1. The CDR3 extends over 16 amino acids. Unmatched junction bases numbered 9, after V lost 1 base and J lost 4 bases. CDR1 and CDR2 from the germline V gene are EGSTGY and YDSYTSSV. CDR3 in amino acids: CATWDGDRGTGWFKIF. CDR3 in DNA: TGTGCCACCTGGGATGGAGATAGGGGCACTGGTTGGTTCAAGATATTT.

As for this clone: This clone may be a read error of a much larger clone one base away. The V call is TRGV8, the J call TRGJ1 or TRGJ2. This CDR3 is built from 9 residues. Germline V gene sequence: CDR1 VENAVY, CDR2 YDSYNSRV. The ends lost 3 bases at V and 13 bases at J; junction bases unmatched: 3. The CDR3 here is CATWDEKLF. CDR3 sequence (DNA): TGTGCCACCTGGGATGAAAAACTCTTT.

Comment on this clone: A much larger clone differs from this one at a single base, so this may be a read error. This CDR3 is also generated by other DNA sequences in the sample. The rearrangement joins TRGV8 to TRGJ1 or TRGJ2. Germline V gene sequence: CDR1 VENAVY, CDR2 YDSYNSRV. The CDR3 is made up of 13 amino acids. CDR3: CATWDPNYYKKLF. Written as DNA, the CDR3 is TGCGCCACCTGGGATCCGAATTATTATAAGAAACTCTTT.

The gene calls are TRGV9 and TRGJ1 or TRGJ2. The CDR3 has 12 amino acids. From germline, CDR1 is GITISATS and CDR2 ISYDGTV (reference sequence). V was clipped by 2 bases and J by 10 bases; unmatched bases: 8. CDR3 protein: CALWEDHVKKLF. For the CDR3, the DNA is TGTGCCTTGTGGGAGGACCATGTGAAGAAACTCTTT.

The chain is built from TRGV3 and TRGJ1 or TRGJ2. Germline V gene sequence: CDR1 VTNTFY, CDR2 YDVSTARD (reference sequence). The CDR3 covers 11 residues. After removal of 2 bases from V and 8 bases from J, the junction contained 3 bases not matched to a gene. CDR3 loop: CATWDTDKKLF. The CDR3 nucleotides read TGTGCCACCTGGGACACCGATAAGAAACTCTTT.

This clone was picked up a small number of times. The chain carries TRGV9 and TRGJ1 or TRGJ2. The CDR3 loop spans 13 amino acids. Trimming removed 0 bases from V and 10 bases from J; junction bases left unmatched: 9. Germline V lookup: CDR1 GITISATS, CDR2 ISYDGTV (reference sequence). The CDR3, as DNA: TGTGCCTTGTGGGAGGTGCGCAGAAGGAAGAAACTCTTT. Protein: CALWEVRRRKKLF.

This chain links TRGV4 with TRGJ1 or TRGJ2. The ends lost 0 bases at V and 9 bases at J; junction bases unmatched: 11. The germline gives CDR1 EGSTGY, CDR2 YDSYTSSV. CDR3 size: 14 residues. The DNA for the CDR3 is TGTGCCACCTGGGATGGGGCGACCCTTTTTAAGAAACTCTTT. It encodes CATWDGATLFKKLF.

This clone qualifies as medium-sized. This chain connects TRGV5 to TRGJ1 or TRGJ2. The trim removed 0 bases at V and 5 bases at J, leaving 4 bases unmatched. The CDR3 consists of 13 residues. The V gene's germline CDR1 is VINAFY and CDR2 YDVSNSKD. CDR3 DNA sequence: TGTGCCACCTGGGACAGGCCTAATTATAAGAAACTCTTT. Amino acid sequence: CATWDRPNYKKLF.

V usage is TRGV5 and J usage is TRGJP2. V was pared by 0 bases and J by 10 bases, with 8 bases of the junction left unmatched. This CDR3 is 14 amino acids long. The germline V gene has CDR1 VINAFY and CDR2 YDVSNSKD. As DNA, the CDR3 is TGTGCCACCTGGGACAGGCGGTACGGTTGGATCAAGACGTTT. Translation: CATWDRRYGWIKTF.

In regard to this clone: A much larger clone is a single base away; this may be a read error. This sample includes further DNA sequences coding for the same CDR3. The chain couples TRGV9 to TRGJP. With V trimmed by 2 bases and J by 2 bases, 0 bases remained unmatched. The CDR3 contains 16 residues. Germline V gene data show CDR1 as GITISATS and CDR2 as ISYDGTV (reference sequence). CDR3 sequence (DNA): TGTGCCTTGTGGGAGGGGCAAGAGTTGGGCAAAAAAATCAAGGTATTT. Its protein product is CALWEGQELGKKIKVF.

This clone has only a few counts. This chain links TRGV8 with TRGJ1 or TRGJ2. V dropped 4 bases and J dropped 0; count of bases not matched to a gene: 6. Germline CDR1 reads VENAVY; CDR2 reads YDSYNSRV. This CDR3 has 14 residues. CDR3 nucleotide sequence: TGTGCCACCTGGGACCCAACGAATTATTATAAGAAACTCTTT. Residues: CATWDPTNYYKKLF.

The rearrangement uses TRGV9 and TRGJ1 or TRGJ2. Looked up from germline, CDR1 is GITISATS and CDR2 is ISYDGTV (reference sequence). This CDR3 is built from 11 residues. V lost 4 bases and J lost 12; bases outside the gene matches: 9. The CDR3 bases are TGTGCCTTGTGGGACCTGGTGGGGAAACTCTTT. This codes for CALWDLVGKLF.

There are a few counts of this clone. The sample holds other DNA sequences that translate to the same CDR3. The chain links TRGV2 to TRGJ1 or TRGJ2. Germline lookup yields CDR1 EGSNGY and CDR2 YDSYNSKV. The CDR3 has 14 amino acids. J gave up 0 bases and V 2 bases, and 4 bases lay outside the gene matches. CDR3 residues: CATWDDPNYYKKLF. In DNA form, the CDR3 reads TGTGCCACCTGGGACGATCCGAATTATTATAAGAAACTCTTT.

This clone was seen a handful of times. It may be a read error: a sequence one base away is much more abundant. This CDR3 is also generated by other DNA sequences in the sample. The chain is built from TRGV8 and TRGJ1 or TRGJ2. V dropped 3 bases and J dropped 0; count of bases not matched to a gene: 2. Germline CDR1 reads VENAVY; CDR2 reads YDSYNSRV. This CDR3 is built from 13 residues. For the CDR3, the DNA is TGTGCCACCTGGGATGCGAATTATTATAAGAAACTCTTT. It codes for CATWDANYYKKLF.

The chain links TRGV4 to TRGJP2. CDR1 and CDR2 from the germline V gene are EGSTGY and YDSYTSSV. The CDR3 is 16 residues long. J gave up 2 bases and V 9 bases, and 15 bases lay outside the gene matches. The CDR3 reads CATSYHPLSSDWIKTF. In DNA, the CDR3 is TGTGCCACCAGTTACCATCCCTTAAGTAGTGATTGGATCAAGACGTTT.

This clone was counted a few times. This chain joins TRGV8 and TRGJ1 or TRGJ2. Losses at the gene ends were 5 bases for V and 0 bases for J; bases not matched to a gene: 4. The CDR3 loop spans 13 amino acids. Germline CDR1 and CDR2: VENAVY and YDSYNSRV. The CDR3 is CATWVMNYYKKLF. For the CDR3, the DNA is TGTGCCACCTGGGTCATGAATTATTATAAGAAACTCTTT.

The V call is TRGV3, the J call TRGJP1. J lost 8 bases, V lost 0 bases, and 3 bases had no gene match. The germline CDR1 and CDR2 sequences are VTNTFY and YDVSTARD (reference sequence). The CDR3 length is 13 residues. The CDR3 spells CATWDRLGWFKIF. The CDR3 nucleotides read TGTGCCACCTGGGACAGGCTGGGTTGGTTCAAGATATTT.

This clone was detected a few times. V gene TRGV4 combines with J gene TRGJ1 or TRGJ2. V lost 2 bases to trimming and J lost 3 bases; unmatched junction nucleotides: 4. There are 13 residues in the CDR3. Germline CDR1 EGSTGY, CDR2 YDSYTSSV. CDR3 in amino acids: CATWDVVYYKKLF. The CDR3 nucleotides read TGTGCCACCTGGGATGTAGTTTATTATAAGAAACTCTTT.

The chain couples TRGV4 to TRGJ1 or TRGJ2. This CDR3 has 13 residues. Germline CDR1 and CDR2: EGSTGY and YDSYTSSV. Trimming cost V 1 base and J 11 bases; bases outside gene matches: 11. The CDR3 loop is CATWDGRSWEKLF. CDR3 in DNA: TGTGCCACCTGGGATGGTCGTAGTTGGGAGAAACTCTTT.

A word on this clone: Other DNA variants within this sample encode the same CDR3. This chain links TRGV2 with TRGJ1 or TRGJ2. Germline CDR1 EGSNGY, CDR2 YDSYNSKV. The CDR3 runs to 14 residues. Losses at the gene ends were 1 base for V and 5 bases for J; bases not matched to a gene: 8. DNA for the CDR3: TGTGCCACCTGGGACGGTCCCGAGGATTATAAGAAACTCTTT. Its protein product is CATWDGPEDYKKLF.

This chain uses TRGV9 with TRGJP. The V gene's germline CDR1 is GITISATS and CDR2 ISYDGTV (reference sequence). After removal of 0 bases from V and 3 bases from J, the junction contained 5 bases not matched to a gene. The CDR3 has 18 amino acids. The CDR3 DNA reads as TGTGCCTTGTGGGAGGTGTGGGTGCAAGAGTTGGGCAAAAAAATCAAGGTATTT. Translated, it gives CALWEVWVQELGKKIKVF.

V gene TRGV9 combines with J gene TRGJ1 or TRGJ2. In germline, CDR1 is GITISATS, CDR2 ISYDGTV (reference sequence). The junction had 12 bases not matched to a gene; V was cut back by 10 bases and J by 15 bases. The CDR3 sequence is 9 residues long. In nucleotides, the CDR3 is TGTGCCTTCCCCCCATGGAGACTCTTT. Amino acid sequence: CAFPPWRLF.

The V call is TRGV3, the J call TRGJP2. V lost 0 bases and J lost 3; bases outside the gene matches: 10. CDR1 and CDR2 from the germline V gene are VTNTFY and YDVSTARD (reference sequence). This CDR3 has 17 residues. CDR3 residues: CATWDRLCNRSDWIKTF. The CDR3 DNA is TGTGCCACCTGGGACAGGCTCTGCAACCGTAGTGATTGGATCAAGACGTTT.

V and J are TRGV3 and TRGJ1 or TRGJ2. Germline-derived CDR1 and CDR2 are VTNTFY and YDVSTARD (reference sequence). This CDR3 has 12 amino acids. The trim removed 5 bases at V and 7 bases at J, leaving 8 bases unmatched. Written as DNA, the CDR3 is TGTGCCACCTGGGGCCTTAGGTATAAGAAACTCTTT. The encoded protein is CATWGLRYKKLF.